This T cell receptor beta chain was obtained from a study of T-cell memory formation after mild COVID-19. Germline CDR1 reads SGHKS; CDR2 reads YYEKEE (reference sequence). This CDR3 has 14 amino acids. Trimming removed 1 base from V and 4 bases from J, with 11 bases in between. TCRdb fed the 5' RACE reads into MiXCR, producing one record per CDR3 protein. The sample lists around 450,000 distinct CDR3 sequences; about 19% were seen once. The source of this sequence is an adult woman who had mild COVID-19 (a few samples of this study predate the infection). Cell type and time point are not known. Sequencing was performed on PBMCs or a T cell subset sorted from them (not recorded which). V gene TRBV5-5 combines with J gene TRBJ1-1, with D perhaps matching TRBD1 (6 bases). CDR3 bases: TGTGCCAGCAGCTTGTGGGGGCCTCCCACTGAAGCTTTCTTT. Protein product: CASSLWGPPTEAFF.